The 16 T cell receptor beta chains reported below all come from one sample, sequenced in a study of Graves' ophthalmopathy and Graves' hyperthyroidism. RNA transcripts were the template, and TCR beta CDR3 regions were amplified from them. After a first-round RT-PCR with HTBI primers, a second-round multiplex PCR was run. MiXCR, run by TCRdb on the multiplex PCR reads, gives a single entry per CDR3 protein. The sample records around 520,000 distinct CDR3 sequences, less than 45% being singletons. The sequenced sample was peripheral blood or thyroid tissue (not recorded which). The source of these receptors is an adult man with Graves' hyperthyroidism.

This clonotype was counted at least ten times. The chain has TRBV12-3 or TRBV12-4 and TRBJ1-5; 8 bases fit TRBD1. The length of the CDR3 is 17 residues. The ends lost 5 bases at V and 3 bases at J; junction bases unmatched: 12. CDR3 residues: CASSVTPKDRVNQPQHF. CDR3 bases: TGTGCCAGCAGTGTCACTCCTAAGGACAGGGTCAATCAGCCCCAGCATTTT.

This CDR3 reads CASSLGADEKLFF. The DNA for the CDR3 is TGTGCCAGCAGCTTGGGGGCGGATGAAAAACTGTTTTTT. The chain carries TRBV7-9 and TRBJ1-4; TRBD1 is a possible D gene (6 bases). The CDR3 consists of 13 residues. Germline values: CDR1 SEHNR, CDR2 FQNEAQ (reference sequence). Trimming removed 3 bases at V and 6 bases at J, with 8 bases between.

The chain links TRBV19 to TRBJ1-1; 8 bases are a match to TRBD1. The CDR3 contains 15 residues. Germline trimming cut 1 base from V and 1 base from J; bases unmatched to any gene: 2. The germline gives CDR1 LNHDA, CDR2 SQIVND (reference sequence). The DNA of the CDR3 is TGTGCCAGTAGTATAGGGACAGGGACGAACACTGAAGCTTTCTTT. Its protein product is CASSIGTGTNTEAFF.

This clonotype turned up a few times. V is TRBV27 and J is TRBJ2-5; 9 bases agree with TRBD1. Germline CDR1 is MNHEY and CDR2 is SMNVEV (reference sequence). This CDR3 contains 17 residues. V was pared by 6 bases and J by 1 base, with 12 bases of the junction left unmatched. The CDR3 loop reads CASSQVGQGAGQETQYF. In DNA, the CDR3 is TGTGCCAGCAGCCAAGTGGGACAGGGCGCGGGCCAAGAGACCCAGTACTTC.

Many counts were recorded for this clonotype. The chain employs TRBV6-1 and TRBJ1-5; TRBD1 might be the D (5 bases). V lost 3 bases to trimming and J lost 7 bases, with 16 bases between them. The CDR3 totals 15 residues. Germline V gene data show CDR1 as MNHNS and CDR2 as SASEGT. This CDR3 is CASSEDLRELQPQHF. Here the CDR3 DNA reads TGTGCCAGCAGTGAGGACCTCAGGGAACTCCAGCCCCAGCATTTT.

This clonotype occurred many times. The rearrangement joins TRBV7-8 to TRBJ1-3; the D gene is possibly TRBD1 (5 bases). Germline-derived CDR1 and CDR2 are SGHVS and FQNEAQ. V dropped 0 bases and J dropped 1 base, with 13 bases sitting between them. The CDR3 has 17 amino acids. Here the CDR3 reads CASSLARKGVSGNTIYF. CDR3 in DNA: TGTGCCAGCAGCTTAGCAAGGAAAGGGGTTTCTGGAAACACCATATATTTT.

With respect to this clonotype: This is likely a read error, given that the CDR3 carries no conserved phenylalanine or tryptophan at its end. The rearrangement links TRBV6-2 or TRBV6-3 to TRBJ2-7, with 10 bases identical to TRBD2. This CDR3 spans 13 amino acids. Unmatched junction bases numbered 3, after V lost 6 bases and J lost 4 bases. The germline gives CDR1 MNHEY, CDR2 SVGEGT. This chain's CDR3 is CASRLAGTYEQYL. Here the CDR3 DNA reads TGTGCCAGCAGACTAGCGGGGACTTACGAGCAGTACCTC.

Concerning this clonotype: Being one base from a much bigger clone, this may be a read error. The chain carries TRBV10-3 and TRBJ2-5; the match to TRBD2 covers 10 bases. V lost 5 bases, J lost 2 bases, and 8 bases stayed unmatched. The germline CDR1 and CDR2 sequences are ENHRY and SYGVKD. The CDR3 extends over 16 amino acids. The CDR3: CAISYQLAGIQETQYF. The CDR3 DNA reads TGTGCCATCAGTTACCAACTAGCGGGAATTCAAGAGACCCAGTACTTC.

The chain links TRBV6-1 to TRBJ1-1; 8 nucleotides line up with TRBD1. CDR3 length: 18 residues. Germline-derived CDR1 and CDR2 are MNHNS and SASEGT. V lost 4 bases, J lost 0 bases, and 13 bases stayed unmatched. The CDR3 bases are TGTGCCAGCAGTGTTTATACAGGGGGACTTGGCGTGAACACTGAAGCTTTCTTT. Amino acid sequence: CASSVYTGGLGVNTEAFF.

This clonotype has just one count. At one boundary the junction diverges from the germline segment, which might be a read error. The chain carries TRBV7-9 and TRBJ1-2; 9 bases are a match to TRBD1. The germline V gene has CDR1 SEHNR and CDR2 FQNEAQ (reference sequence). This CDR3 region has 20 residues. The CDR3: CASSQVPRDRDHLFNYGYTF. The CDR3 coding sequence is TGCGCCAGCAGCCAAGTCCCCCGGGACAGGGACCACCTATTTAACTATGGCTACACCTTC.

This clonotype occurred many times. This chain uses TRBV2 with TRBJ1-1, with unresolved D. V was shortened by 5 bases and J by 7 bases, with 8 bases between the two germline ends. From germline, CDR1 is SNHLY and CDR2 FYNNEI. There are 11 residues in the CDR3. CDR3 sequence reads: CASSPRIEAFF. The CDR3 region has the DNA TGTGCCAGCAGTCCAAGGATTGAAGCTTTCTTT.

This clonotype was observed many times. The J gene is TRBJ1-2, the V gene TRBV7-9, with 12 positions matching TRBD1. Trimming at V came to 2 bases and at J to 6 bases, leaving 7 bases not matched to a gene. Germline assignment: CDR1 SEHNR and CDR2 FQNEAQ (reference sequence). This CDR3 region has 16 residues. The CDR3 DNA follows: TGTGCCAGCAGCTTAAGCGGGGACAGGGGGCTGGATGGCTACACCTTC. As protein: CASSLSGDRGLDGYTF.

This clonotype has just one count. This may be a read error: a much more frequent sequence differs by one nucleotide. The chain joins TRBV10-3 to TRBJ1-1; D is undetermined. The V gene lost 3 bases and the J gene lost 3 bases, with 14 bases spanning the gap. The CDR3 spans 15 residues. Germline values: CDR1 ENHRY, CDR2 SYGVKD. CDR3 in DNA: TGTGCCATCAGTGAAGCGCGAGGTGTCTACACTGAAGCTTTCTTT. It is translated as CAISEARGVYTEAFF.

The chain recombines TRBV7-8 with TRBJ2-2; TRBD1 matches 8 bases. Trimming cost V 5 bases and J 4 bases; bases outside gene matches: 6. This CDR3 is 15 amino acids long. Germline V gives CDR1 SGHVS, CDR2 FQNEAQ. In DNA, the CDR3 is TGTGCCAGCAGCCGCGGAGGACAGGGCACCGGGGAGCTGTTTTTT. Amino acid sequence: CASSRGGQGTGELFF.

The chain couples TRBV7-8 to TRBJ1-6; perhaps TRBD1 as D (6 bases). This CDR3 spans 15 amino acids. The V end was cut by 4 bases, the J end by 9 bases, with 16 bases between. Looked up from germline, CDR1 is SGHVS and CDR2 is FQNEAQ. The CDR3 is CASSSGVRDGSPLHF. In DNA form, the CDR3 reads TGTGCCAGCAGCTCAGGGGTCCGCGACGGTTCACCCCTCCACTTT. Full variable domain (missing parts from reference TRBV7-8 and TRBJ1-6): GAGVSQSPRYKVAKRGQDVALRCDPISGHVSLFWYQQALGQGPEFLTYFQNEAQLDKSGLPSDRFFAERPEGSVSTLKIQRTQQEDSAVYLCASSSGVRDGSPLHFGNGTRLTVT.

In this sample, this clonotype turned up many times. Mismatch with germline at one junction end may stem from a read error. The V and J genes are TRBV5-1 and TRBJ1-1, with D perhaps matching TRBD1 (5 bases). Germline lookup yields CDR1 SGHRS and CDR2 YFSETQ. The CDR3 totals 15 residues. This CDR3 is CASSLVGGGNTEAFF. CDR3 sequence (DNA): TGTGCCAGCAGCTTAGTTGGCGGGGGTAACACTGAAGCTTTCTTT. The variable domain in full, completed from reference TRBV5-1 and TRBJ1-1, reads KAGVTQTPRYLIKTRGQQVTLSCSPISGHRSVSWYQQTPGQGLQFLFEYFSETQRNKGNFPGRFSGRQFSNSRSEMNVSTLELGDSALYLCASSLVGGGNTEAFFGQGTRLTVV.